Given below is one T cell receptor (beta chain) in context. Its target is not known. Reverse transcription used 0.5 to 1 ug RNA and random hexamers. Coverage of TCR beta CDR3 amplification by immunoSEQ multiplex PCR extended to 54 Vbeta and 13 Jbeta. TCRdb reprocessed the immunoSEQ multiplex PCR reads with MiXCR, giving one entry per CDR3 protein. The table shows 250,000 to 300,000 distinct CDR3 sequences, with approximately 89% occurring only once. The sample comes from a study of CD8 T cells in Susac syndrome. Study-level findings and limits: A relatively small number of individuals underwent TCR sequencing and HLA analysis.

TCR beta was sequenced from blood CD8+ and CD4+ T cells. Through negative isolation, CD4+ and CD8+ T cells were obtained, while TEMRA cells were enriched using FACS. The clonotype originates from a human donor with multiple sclerosis. Material for sequencing was CD8+ T cells from PBMCs.

As DNA, the CDR3 is TGTGCCAGCAGCTTGTCATTCAATCAGCCCCAGCATTTT. Protein sequence: CASSLSFNQPQHF. The rearrangement uses TRBV5-5 and TRBJ1-5; D gene ambiguous. The V end was cut by 1 base, the J end by 3 bases, with 5 bases between. CDR1 is SGHKS and CDR2 is YYEKEE in the germline V gene (reference sequence). The CDR3 is 13 amino acids.